The source of this T cell receptor (beta chain) is a study of T cells in Graves' hyperthyroidism and ophthalmopathy (dated by TCRdb to between 2018 and 2021). With regard to the full study: Peripheral blood samples were taken at initial diagnosis, before any treatment was given. To identify distinguishing TCR V-J signatures, a discovery cohort of roughly 100 patients was used, comprising some 45 with Graves' ophthalmopathy and approximately 57 with stable Graves' hyperthyroidism. Whether ophthalmopathy could be predicted prospectively was tested in an independent validation cohort made up of roughly 20 hyperthyroidism patients plus 17 patients who later progressed to ophthalmopathy. The 100 discovery patients were divided at random into training and test sets in a 7:3 ratio. In several Graves' hyperthyroidism patients, the study also compared T-cell repertoires from thyroid tissue with T-cell repertoires from blood. After blood sampling, hyperthyroidism patients were treated with methimazole at a starting dose of 30 mg daily, and ophthalmopathy patients were treated with high-dose intravenous methylprednisolone. The paper describes TCR Vbeta CDR3 sequencing of 135 peripheral blood samples, made up of 43 ophthalmopathy patients, 70 to 75 hyperthyroidism patients and some 17 progressor patients. Study-wide conclusions, independent of this receptor: In validation, progression to ophthalmopathy was predicted by the model with 65% to 71% sensitivity and roughly 76% specificity, a median of around 6.5 months before onset. A model built on a 13 V-J signature distinguished ophthalmopathy from stable hyperthyroidism, reaching about 88% sensitivity and under 84% specificity in cross-validation and 80%/75% in testing. Most expanded thyroid clonotypes (frequency above 0.001) were also detected in blood, a finding suggesting that blood repertoires may reflect thyroid immune responses. No statistical method was used to set the sample size in advance, and investigators knew the group allocation.

A patient counted as having stable Graves' hyperthyroidism if no progression to ophthalmopathy occurred over 18 months of follow-up. The hyperthyroidism patients were between 18 and 65 years old and newly diagnosed, with a disease duration of less than 2 months. Exclusion was applied to patients with uncontrolled infections, other autoimmune diseases, pregnancy or lactation. Clinical symptoms, serum thyroxine and TRAb, thyroid ultrasound, and orbital computed tomography formed the basis for the diagnoses. PBMCs were separated from approximately 10 ml of fresh peripheral blood using Ficoll-Paque density gradient centrifugation. Total RNA was extracted with Trizol reagent, and quality was checked on an Agilent 2100 Bioanalyzer. At the junction V is shortened by 6 bases and J by 4 bases, with 14 bases in between. Including cysteine and phenylalanine, the CDR3 has 14 amino acids. Just CDR3 DNA is preserved here, 42 bases in frame from base 1. Reading the germline V gene gives CDR1 SNHLY and CDR2 FYNNEI.

The TCR beta CDR3 regions were amplified from RNA transcripts. For the first round of RT-PCR on the TCR CDR3, the HTBI primer set was used together with the Qiagen OneStep RT-PCR kit. A second multiplex PCR round built the libraries, followed by size selection and purification. Paired-end sequencing of the libraries was performed with 100 bp reads on an Illumina HiSeq2000. The source study handled its data this way. Raw data were processed with SOAPnuke, discarding reads with adapters, uncalled bases, mean Phred below 15, or no exact constant-primer or identifier match. High-quality paired reads were merged with COPE v1.2.5, and unique nucleotide sequences were defined as clonotypes. Clonotypes were aligned to IMGT TRBV, TRBD and TRBJ reference segments using MiTCR v1.1. The analysis included only V-J combinations with a frequency above 0.0001, which together covered 99% to 99.2% of the repertoires. The TCS score was defined as the ratio of F50 (clonal expansion) to E x V (chaos), calculated using BLOSUM62-based TCRdist between CDR3 peptides within each V-J. Welch's t-statistics and random forest reduced several hundred V-J features to under 15, which were used in a naive Bayes classifier (R e1071). TCRdb reworked the public reads: Q25 trimming with fastp, MiXCR clone assembly, productive beta chains retained. Rows are unified per CDR3 protein, each entry keeping the most common DNA and genes. TCRdb's processing, not the authors', yielded these V and J calls. Across this sample there are over 500,000 distinct CDR3 sequences, with 14% seen only once. The top ten clonotypes cover approximately 13% of the sample.

This clonotype was observed many times. What antigen it recognizes has not been identified. No base quality values were provided; no much bigger clone lies one nucleotide off. The sequenced sample consisted of blood. The origin of this receptor is a woman in her thirties or forties with Graves' hyperthyroidism. The rearrangement joined TRBV2 to TRBJ2-3, and possibly TRBD2, on 6 matching bases. The sequenced DNA is TGTGCCAGCAGGAGGGACTTTAGCGCAGATACGCAGTATTTT. This encodes CASRRDFSADTQYF.